One sample yielded the 13 T cell receptor beta chains listed below, sequenced in a study of T cells after yellow fever vaccination. TCRdb re-called the 5' RACE reads through MiXCR, storing one row per CDR3 protein. The sample carries approximately 160,000 distinct CDR3 sequences, roughly a tenth recorded once. The material sequenced was CD8+ T cells sorted from PBMCs, taken 45 days after the yellow fever booster vaccination. These receptors came from a man aged 18 to 30 who received the YFV17D yellow fever vaccine.

This clonotype was counted ten times or more. This chain connects TRBV27 to TRBJ2-7, with 11 bases identical to TRBD2. The ends lost 3 bases at V and 6 bases at J; junction bases unmatched: 7. The CDR3 runs to 15 residues. The germline CDR1 and CDR2 sequences are MNHEY and SMNVEV (reference sequence). DNA for the CDR3: TGTGCCAGCAGTTTGTCTAGCGGGGGGTACAGCGAGCAGTACGTC. It translates to CASSLSSGGYSEQYV.

This clonotype was counted a few times. The chain joins TRBV11-2 to TRBJ2-7; TRBD1 might be the D (6 bases). With 1 base removed from V and 3 bases from J, the gap between germline ends came to 10 bases. The germline V gene has CDR1 SGHAT and CDR2 FQNNGV. The CDR3 contains 14 residues. The CDR3 DNA follows: TGTGCCAGCAGCTTAGCGGTACAGGGCTACGAGCAGTACGTC. Translation gives CASSLAVQGYEQYV.

This clonotype showed up just a few times. The chain is built from TRBV6-4 and TRBJ1-1, with 9 bases aligning to TRBD1. The CDR3 is 13 amino acids. The V and J ends lost 2 bases and 5 bases, in that order; junction bases with no gene match: 0. Looked up from germline, CDR1 is MRHNA and CDR2 is SNTAGT. CDR3 sequence: CASSDDRGTEAFF. CDR3 nucleotide sequence: TGTGCCAGCAGTGACGACAGGGGGACTGAAGCTTTCTTT.

This chain links TRBV6-2 or TRBV6-3 with TRBJ2-5; TRBD2 matches at 7 bases. The J segment lost 1 base and the V segment lost 2 bases, leaving 4 bases of the junction unmatched. The germline V gene encodes CDR1 MNHEY and CDR2 SVGEGT. This CDR3 has 15 residues. The CDR3 sequence: CASSYGPGGQETQYF. CDR3 nucleotides: TGTGCCAGCAGTTACGGGCCGGGGGGCCAAGAGACCCAGTACTTC.

The J gene is TRBJ1-1, the V gene TRBV29-1; D remains unclear. Per germline, CDR1 SQVTM and CDR2 ANQGSEA. The CDR3 is 11 residues long. Trimming took 4 bases from V and 9 from J, leaving 12 bases between them. The DNA of the CDR3 is TGCAGCGTTGGAGAAGGCCCAAAAGCTTTCTTT. It encodes CSVGEGPKAFF.

V is TRBV7-9 and J is TRBJ1-5; weak D call: TRBD1 (5 bases). Trimming left V 1 base short and J 6 bases short, with 10 bases between. CDR3 length: 14 residues. Per the germline V gene, CDR1 is SEHNR and CDR2 is FQNEAQ (reference sequence). The DNA of the CDR3 is TGTGCCAGCAGCTTAGTCGGGGCGACTCAGCCCCAGCATTTT. As protein: CASSLVGATQPQHF.

This clonotype was seen at least ten times. This chain joins TRBV7-9 and TRBJ2-5; the D is unclear. Germline values: CDR1 SEHNR, CDR2 FQNEAQ (reference sequence). The CDR3 consists of 15 residues. Trimming stripped 0 bases from V and 0 bases from J, with 8 bases between. The DNA for the CDR3 is TGTGCCAGCAGCTTAGCGAGACCTGACCAAGAGACCCAGTACTTC. Translating it yields CASSLARPDQETQYF. The entire variable domain, with the rest obtained from reference TRBV7-9 and TRBJ2-5, is as follows: DTGVSQNPRHKITKRGQNVTFRCDPISEHNRLYWYRQTLGQGPEFLTYFQNEAQLEKSRLLSDRFSAERPKGSFSTLEIQRTEQGDSAMYLCASSLARPDQETQYFGPGTRLLVL.

This clonotype was detected many times. The chain links TRBV29-1 to TRBJ2-1; 8 nucleotides line up with TRBD2. Trimming removed 7 bases from V and 2 bases from J; junction bases left unmatched: 10. The CDR3 loop spans 15 amino acids. Germline V gene lookup returns CDR1 SQVTM and CDR2 ANQGSEA. The CDR3 is CSAPVTGGPYNEQFF. The CDR3 DNA reads as TGCAGCGCCCCGGTTACGGGGGGGCCCTACAATGAGCAGTTCTTC.

J is TRBJ2-2 and V is TRBV3-1, with a possible D match to TRBD1 (5 bases). Germline-derived CDR1 and CDR2 are LGHDT and YNNKEL (reference sequence). This CDR3 comprises 12 residues. V lost 2 bases to trimming and J lost 8 bases, with 6 bases between them. DNA for the CDR3: TGTGCCAGCAGCCAATCAGGGGGGGAGCTGTTTTTT. Protein product: CASSQSGGELFF.

The gene calls are TRBV7-9 and TRBJ2-3; D gene uncertain. Between the trimmed V and J ends, which lost 8 bases and 6 bases, there was a span of 9 bases. The CDR3 loop spans 11 amino acids. In germline, CDR1 is SEHNR, CDR2 FQNEAQ (reference sequence). CDR3 DNA sequence: TGTGCCAGCTATTCCCTGGATACGCAGTATTTT. It specifies CASYSLDTQYF.

The rearrangement uses TRBV27 and TRBJ2-6; D is undetermined. The V end lost 5 bases, the J end lost 7 bases, and 12 bases lay between the germline ends. CDR3 size: 14 residues. The germline gives CDR1 MNHEY, CDR2 SMNVEV (reference sequence). In DNA form, the CDR3 reads TGTGCCAGCAGTCCCCTACGAGGAGCCAACGTCCTGACTTTC. This sequence encodes CASSPLRGANVLTF.

This clonotype has only a few counts. V and J are TRBV4-1 and TRBJ2-3; D perhaps matches TRBD1 (6 bases). Germline V gene lookup returns CDR1 MGHRA and CDR2 YSYEKL. This CDR3 is 16 amino acids long. V lost 5 bases to trimming and J lost 0 bases, with 15 bases between them. The chain's CDR3 is CASSSILQGSTDTQYF. In DNA, the CDR3 is TGCGCCAGCAGCTCCATATTACAGGGCAGCACAGATACGCAGTATTTT.

This clonotype was observed at least ten times. The rearrangement links TRBV4-1 to TRBJ2-1; 10 positions match TRBD2. The germline V gene has CDR1 MGHRA and CDR2 YSYEKL. Trimming cost V 2 bases and J 8 bases; bases outside gene matches: 9. The CDR3 has 16 residues. The CDR3 is CASSQPAGGLLDEQFF. For the CDR3, the DNA is TGCGCCAGCAGCCAACCAGCGGGGGGGCTCTTGGATGAGCAGTTCTTC.